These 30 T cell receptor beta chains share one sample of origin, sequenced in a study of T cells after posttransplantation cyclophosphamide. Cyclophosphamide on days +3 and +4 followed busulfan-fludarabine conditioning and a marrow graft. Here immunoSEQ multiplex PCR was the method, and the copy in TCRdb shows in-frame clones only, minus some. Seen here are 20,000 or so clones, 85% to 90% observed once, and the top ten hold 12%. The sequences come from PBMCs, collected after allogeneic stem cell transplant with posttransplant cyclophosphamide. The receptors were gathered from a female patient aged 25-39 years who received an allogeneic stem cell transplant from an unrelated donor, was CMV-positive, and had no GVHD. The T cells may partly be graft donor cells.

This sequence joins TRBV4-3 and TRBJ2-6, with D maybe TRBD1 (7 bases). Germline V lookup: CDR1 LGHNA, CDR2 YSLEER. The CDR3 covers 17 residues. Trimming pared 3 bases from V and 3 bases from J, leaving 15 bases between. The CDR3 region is CASSQARGALGANVLTF. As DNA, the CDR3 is TGCGCCAGCAGCCAGGCCAGGGGGGCCCTTGGGGCCAACGTCCTGACTTTC.

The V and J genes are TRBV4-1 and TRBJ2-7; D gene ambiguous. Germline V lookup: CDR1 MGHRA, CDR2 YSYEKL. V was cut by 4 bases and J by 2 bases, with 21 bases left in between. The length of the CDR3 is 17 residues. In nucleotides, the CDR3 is TGCGCCAGCAGCCCTGCCGGCGAACAGAATATACCCTACGAGCAGTACTTC. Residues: CASSPAGEQNIPYEQYF.

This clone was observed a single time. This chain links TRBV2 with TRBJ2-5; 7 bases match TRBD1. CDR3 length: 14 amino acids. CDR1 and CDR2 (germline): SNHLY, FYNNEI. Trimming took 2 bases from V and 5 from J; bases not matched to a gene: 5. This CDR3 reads CASSEQGVGETQYF. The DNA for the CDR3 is TGTGCCAGCAGTGAACAGGGGGTGGGGGAGACCCAGTACTTC.

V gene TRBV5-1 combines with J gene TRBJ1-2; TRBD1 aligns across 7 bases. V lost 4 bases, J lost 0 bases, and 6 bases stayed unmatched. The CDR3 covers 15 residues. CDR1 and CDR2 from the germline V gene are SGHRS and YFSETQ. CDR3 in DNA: TGCGCCAGCAGCCCTGGGACAGCCTCTAACTATGGCTACACCTTC. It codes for CASSPGTASNYGYTF.

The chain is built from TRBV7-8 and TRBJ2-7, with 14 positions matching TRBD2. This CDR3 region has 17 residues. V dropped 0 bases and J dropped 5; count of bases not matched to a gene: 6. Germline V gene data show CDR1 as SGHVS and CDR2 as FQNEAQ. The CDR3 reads CASSLARGLAGANEQYF. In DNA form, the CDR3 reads TGTGCCAGCAGCTTAGCGCGGGGACTAGCGGGGGCCAACGAGCAGTACTTC.

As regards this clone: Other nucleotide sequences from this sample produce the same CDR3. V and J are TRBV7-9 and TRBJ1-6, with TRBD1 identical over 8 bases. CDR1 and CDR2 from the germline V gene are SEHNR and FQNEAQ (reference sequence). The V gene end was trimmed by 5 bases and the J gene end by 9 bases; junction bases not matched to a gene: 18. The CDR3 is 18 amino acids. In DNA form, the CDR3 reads TGTGCCAGCAGCCGCCCTCGAGGACAGGGAGTGATAAGTTCACCCCTCCACTTT. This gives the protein CASSRPRGQGVISSPLHF.

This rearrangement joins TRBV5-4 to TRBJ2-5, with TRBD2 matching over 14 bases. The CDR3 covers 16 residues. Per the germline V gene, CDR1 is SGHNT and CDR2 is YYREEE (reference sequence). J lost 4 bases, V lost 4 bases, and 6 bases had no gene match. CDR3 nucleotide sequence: TGTGCCAGCAGCCTCCGACTAGCGGGGGGGGGAGAGACCCAGTACTTC. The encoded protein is CASSLRLAGGGETQYF.

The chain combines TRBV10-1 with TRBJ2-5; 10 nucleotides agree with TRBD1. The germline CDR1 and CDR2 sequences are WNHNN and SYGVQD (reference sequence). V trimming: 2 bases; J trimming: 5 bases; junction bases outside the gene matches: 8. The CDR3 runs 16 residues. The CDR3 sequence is CASSEALGQGEETQYF. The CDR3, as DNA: TGCGCCAGCAGTGAGGCCCTCGGACAGGGGGAGGAGACCCAGTACTTC.

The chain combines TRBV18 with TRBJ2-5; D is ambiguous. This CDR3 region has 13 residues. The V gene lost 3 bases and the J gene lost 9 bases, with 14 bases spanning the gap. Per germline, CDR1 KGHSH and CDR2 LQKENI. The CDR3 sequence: CASSPRVGSPQYF. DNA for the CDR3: TGTGCCAGCTCACCGCGAGTGGGCTCGCCCCAGTACTTC. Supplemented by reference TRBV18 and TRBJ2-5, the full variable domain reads NAGVMQNPRHLVRRRGQEARLRCSPMKGHSHVYWYRQLPEEGLKFMVYLQKENIIDESGMPKERFSAEFPKEGPSILRIQQVVRGDSAAYFCASSPRVGSPQYFGPGTRLLVL.

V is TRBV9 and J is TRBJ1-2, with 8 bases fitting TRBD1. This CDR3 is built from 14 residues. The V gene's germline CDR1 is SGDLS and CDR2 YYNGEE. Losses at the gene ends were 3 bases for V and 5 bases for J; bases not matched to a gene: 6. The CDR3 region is CASSGRQGTYGYTF. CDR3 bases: TGTGCCAGCAGCGGACGACAGGGGACGTATGGCTACACCTTC. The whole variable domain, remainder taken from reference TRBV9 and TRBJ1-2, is DSGVTQTPKHLITATGQRVTLRCSPRSGDLSVYWYQQSLDQGLQFLIQYYNGEERAKGNILERFSAQQFPDLHSELNLSSLELGDSALYFCASSGRQGTYGYTFGSGTRLTVV.

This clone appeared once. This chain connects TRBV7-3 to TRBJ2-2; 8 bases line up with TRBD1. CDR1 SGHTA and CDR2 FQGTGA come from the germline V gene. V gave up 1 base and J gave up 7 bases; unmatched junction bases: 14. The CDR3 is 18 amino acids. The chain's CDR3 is CASSLKPQPGGVNGELFF. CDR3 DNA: TGTGCCAGCAGCTTAAAACCCCAGCCAGGGGGCGTTAACGGGGAGCTGTTTTTT. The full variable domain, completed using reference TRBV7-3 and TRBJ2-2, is GAGVSQTPSNKVTEKGKYVELRCDPISGHTALYWYRQSLGQGPEFLIYFQGTGAADDSGLPNDRFFAVRPEGSVSTLKIQRTERGDSAVYLCASSLKPQPGGVNGELFFGEGSRLTVL.

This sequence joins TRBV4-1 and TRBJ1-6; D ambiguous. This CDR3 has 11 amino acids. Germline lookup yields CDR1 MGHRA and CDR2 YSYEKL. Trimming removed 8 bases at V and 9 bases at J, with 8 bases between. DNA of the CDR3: TGCGCCAGCGCTGCGGGTTCACCCCTCCACTTT. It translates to CASAAGSPLHF.

The CDR3 sequence: CASGLASTGSSYNEQFF. The CDR3 DNA sequence: TGTGCTAGTGGTTTGGCCTCGACAGGAAGCTCCTACAATGAGCAGTTCTTC. The V and J genes are TRBV12-5 and TRBJ2-1; possible D gene TRBD1, 6 bases. Germline CDR1 and CDR2: LGHNT and FRNRAP. The CDR3 has 17 amino acids. Trimming removed 1 base from V and 0 bases from J, with 13 bases in between.

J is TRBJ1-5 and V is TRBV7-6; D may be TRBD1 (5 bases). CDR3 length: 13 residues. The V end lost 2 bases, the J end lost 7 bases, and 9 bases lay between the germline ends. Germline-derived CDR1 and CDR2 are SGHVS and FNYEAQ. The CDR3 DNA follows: TGTGCCAGCAGCTTAACCAGGGAACAGCCCCAGCATTTT. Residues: CASSLTREQPQHF. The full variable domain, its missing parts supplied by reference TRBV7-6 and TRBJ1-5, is GAGVSQSPRYKVTKRGQDVALRCDPISGHVSLYWYRQALGQGPEFLTYFNYEAQQDKSGLPNDRFSAERPEGSISTLTIQRTEQRDSAMYRCASSLTREQPQHFGDGTRLSIL.

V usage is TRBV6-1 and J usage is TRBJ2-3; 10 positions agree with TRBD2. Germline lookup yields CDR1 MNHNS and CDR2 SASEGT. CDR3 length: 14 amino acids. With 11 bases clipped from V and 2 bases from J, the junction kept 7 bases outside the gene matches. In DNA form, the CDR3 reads TGTGCCGGGAAAAGCGGGGGGGCCACAGATACGCAGTATTTT. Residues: CAGKSGGATDTQYF.

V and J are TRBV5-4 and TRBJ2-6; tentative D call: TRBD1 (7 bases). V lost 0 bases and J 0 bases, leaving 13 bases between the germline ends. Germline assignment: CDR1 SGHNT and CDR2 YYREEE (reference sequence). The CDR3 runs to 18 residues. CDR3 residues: CASSLAGGLPSGANVLTF. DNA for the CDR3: TGTGCCAGCAGCTTGGCAGGGGGACTTCCCTCTGGGGCCAACGTCCTGACTTTC.

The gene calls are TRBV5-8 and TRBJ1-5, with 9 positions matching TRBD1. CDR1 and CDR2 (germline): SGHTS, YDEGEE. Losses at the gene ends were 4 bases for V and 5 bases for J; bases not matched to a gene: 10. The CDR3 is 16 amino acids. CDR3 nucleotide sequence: TGTGCCAGCAGCATCCACCCGGGACAGGGATATCAGCCCCAGCATTTT. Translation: CASSIHPGQGYQPQHF. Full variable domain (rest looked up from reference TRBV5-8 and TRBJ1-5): EAGVTQSPTHLIKTRGQQATLRCSPISGHTSVYWYQQALGLGLQFLLWYDEGEERNRGNFPPRFSGRQFPNYSSELNVNALELEDSALYLCASSIHPGQGYQPQHFGDGTRLSIL.

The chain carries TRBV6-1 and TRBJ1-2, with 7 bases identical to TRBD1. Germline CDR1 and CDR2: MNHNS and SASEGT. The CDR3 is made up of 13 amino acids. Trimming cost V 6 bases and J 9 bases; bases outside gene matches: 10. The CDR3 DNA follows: TGTGCCAGCAGGTGGACAGGACCTGGTAGCTACACCTTC. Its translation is CASRWTGPGSYTF.

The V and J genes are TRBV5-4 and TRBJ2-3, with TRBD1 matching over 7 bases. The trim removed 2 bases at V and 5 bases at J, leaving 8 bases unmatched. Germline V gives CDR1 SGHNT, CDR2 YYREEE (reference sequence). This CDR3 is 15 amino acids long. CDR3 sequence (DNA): TGTGCCAGCAGCTTACAGGGGATGGGGCAAGATACGCAGTATTTT. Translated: CASSLQGMGQDTQYF. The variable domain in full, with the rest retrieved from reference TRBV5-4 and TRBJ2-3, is ETGVTQSPTHLIKTRGQQVTLRCSSQSGHNTVSWYQQALGQGPQFIFQYYREEENGRGNFPPRFSGLQFPNYSSELNVNALELDDSALYLCASSLQGMGQDTQYFGPGTRLTVL.

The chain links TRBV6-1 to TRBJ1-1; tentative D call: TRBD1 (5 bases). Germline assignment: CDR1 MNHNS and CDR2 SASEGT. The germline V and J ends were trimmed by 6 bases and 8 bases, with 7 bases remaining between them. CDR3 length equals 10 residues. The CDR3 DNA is TGTGCCAGCAGCAGACAGGAAGCTTTCTTT. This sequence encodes CASSRQEAFF.

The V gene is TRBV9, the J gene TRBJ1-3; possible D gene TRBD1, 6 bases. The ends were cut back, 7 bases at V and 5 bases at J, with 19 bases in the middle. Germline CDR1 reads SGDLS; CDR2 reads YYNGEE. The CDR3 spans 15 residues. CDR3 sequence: CASGQTGTLRNTIYF. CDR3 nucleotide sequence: TGTGCCAGCGGGCAGACAGGCACGCTGCGAAACACCATATATTTT.

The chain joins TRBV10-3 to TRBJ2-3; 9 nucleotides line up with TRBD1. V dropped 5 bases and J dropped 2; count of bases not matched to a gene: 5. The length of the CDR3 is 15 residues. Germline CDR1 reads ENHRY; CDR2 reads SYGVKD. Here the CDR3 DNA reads TGTGCCATCAGTCTCCGGGACAGGGACACAGATACGCAGTATTTT. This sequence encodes CAISLRDRDTDTQYF.

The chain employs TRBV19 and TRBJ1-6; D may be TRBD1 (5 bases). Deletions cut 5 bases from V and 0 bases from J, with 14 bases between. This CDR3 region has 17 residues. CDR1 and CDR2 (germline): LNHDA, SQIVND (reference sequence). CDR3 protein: CASSPRTHSSYNSPLHF. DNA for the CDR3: TGTGCCAGTAGTCCGCGGACACATAGCTCCTATAATTCACCCCTCCACTTT.

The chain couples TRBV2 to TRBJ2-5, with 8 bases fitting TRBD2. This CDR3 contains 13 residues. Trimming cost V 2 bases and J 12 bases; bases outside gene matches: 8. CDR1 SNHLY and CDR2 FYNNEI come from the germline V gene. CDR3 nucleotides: TGTGCCAGCAGTGAACTTGGACTAGCAGAAGAGTACTTC. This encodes CASSELGLAEEYF.

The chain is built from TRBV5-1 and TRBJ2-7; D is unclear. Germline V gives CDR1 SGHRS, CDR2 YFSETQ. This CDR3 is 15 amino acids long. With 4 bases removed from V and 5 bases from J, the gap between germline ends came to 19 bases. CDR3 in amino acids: CASSPHRLNPHEQYF. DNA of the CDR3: TGCGCCAGCAGCCCCCATAGACTCAACCCCCACGAGCAGTACTTC.

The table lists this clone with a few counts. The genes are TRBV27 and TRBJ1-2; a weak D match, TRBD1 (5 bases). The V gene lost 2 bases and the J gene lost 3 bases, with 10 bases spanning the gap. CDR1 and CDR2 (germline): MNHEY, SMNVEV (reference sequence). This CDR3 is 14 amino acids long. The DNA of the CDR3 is TGTGCCAGCAGTTTAAGGGCAGGGTACTATGGCTACACCTTC. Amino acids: CASSLRAGYYGYTF.

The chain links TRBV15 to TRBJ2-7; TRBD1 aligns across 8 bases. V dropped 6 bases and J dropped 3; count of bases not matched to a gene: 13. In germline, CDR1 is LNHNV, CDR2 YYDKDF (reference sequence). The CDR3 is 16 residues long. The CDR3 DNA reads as TGTGCCACCAGTGTCGGACAGGGTGAAGGTTTCTACGAGCAGTACTTC. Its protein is CATSVGQGEGFYEQYF.

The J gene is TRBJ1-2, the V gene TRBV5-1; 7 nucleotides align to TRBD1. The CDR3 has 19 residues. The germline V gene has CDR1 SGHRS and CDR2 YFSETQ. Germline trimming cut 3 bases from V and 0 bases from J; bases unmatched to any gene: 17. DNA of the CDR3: TGCGCCAGCAGCTCCCGACACGACAGGGCGATCGTAGCTAACTATGGCTACACCTTC. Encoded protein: CASSSRHDRAIVANYGYTF.

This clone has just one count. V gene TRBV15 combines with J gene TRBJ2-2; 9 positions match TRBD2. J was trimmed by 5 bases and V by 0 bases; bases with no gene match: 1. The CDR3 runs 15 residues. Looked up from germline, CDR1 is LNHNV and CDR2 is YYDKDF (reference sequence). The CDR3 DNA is TGTGCCACCAGCAGAGATCTAGCGGGGACCGGGGAGCTGTTTTTT. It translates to CATSRDLAGTGELFF.

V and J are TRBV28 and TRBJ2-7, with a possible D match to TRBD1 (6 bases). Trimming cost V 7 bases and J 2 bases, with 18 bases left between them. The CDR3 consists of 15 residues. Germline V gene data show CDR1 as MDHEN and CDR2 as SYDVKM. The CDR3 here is CASTPTPDRTYEQYF. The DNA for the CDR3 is TGTGCCAGCACCCCGACCCCGGACAGAACCTACGAGCAGTACTTC.